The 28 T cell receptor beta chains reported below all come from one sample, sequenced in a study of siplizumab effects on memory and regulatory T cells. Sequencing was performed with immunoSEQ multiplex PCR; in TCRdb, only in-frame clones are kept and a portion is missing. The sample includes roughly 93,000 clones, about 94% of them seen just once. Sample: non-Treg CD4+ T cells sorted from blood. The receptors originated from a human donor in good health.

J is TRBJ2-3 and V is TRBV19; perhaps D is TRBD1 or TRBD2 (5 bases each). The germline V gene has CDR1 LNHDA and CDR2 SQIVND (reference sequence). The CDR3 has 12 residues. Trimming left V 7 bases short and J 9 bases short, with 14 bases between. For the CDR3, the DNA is TGTGCCAGTATTTCCCAGGGCGGGACGCAGTATTTT. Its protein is CASISQGGTQYF.

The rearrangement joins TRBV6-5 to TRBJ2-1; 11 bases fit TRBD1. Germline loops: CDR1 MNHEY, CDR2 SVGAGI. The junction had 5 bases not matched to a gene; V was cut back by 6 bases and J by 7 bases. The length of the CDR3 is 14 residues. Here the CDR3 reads CASSRDRGVNEQFF. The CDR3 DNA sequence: TGTGCCAGCAGCCGGGACAGGGGGGTGAATGAGCAGTTCTTC.

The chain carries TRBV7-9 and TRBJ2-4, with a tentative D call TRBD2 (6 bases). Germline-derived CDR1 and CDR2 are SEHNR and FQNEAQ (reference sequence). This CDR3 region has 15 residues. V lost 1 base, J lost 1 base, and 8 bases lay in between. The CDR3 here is CASSLESGAKNIQYF. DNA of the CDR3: TGTGCCAGCAGCTTAGAGAGCGGGGCCAAAAACATTCAGTACTTC.

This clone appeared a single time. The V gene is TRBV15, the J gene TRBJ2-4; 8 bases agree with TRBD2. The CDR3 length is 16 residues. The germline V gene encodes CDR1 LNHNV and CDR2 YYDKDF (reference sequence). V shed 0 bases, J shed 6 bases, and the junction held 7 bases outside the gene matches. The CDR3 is CATSRDAGGWGNIQYF. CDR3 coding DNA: TGTGCCACCAGCAGAGATGCGGGAGGATGGGGAAACATTCAGTACTTC.

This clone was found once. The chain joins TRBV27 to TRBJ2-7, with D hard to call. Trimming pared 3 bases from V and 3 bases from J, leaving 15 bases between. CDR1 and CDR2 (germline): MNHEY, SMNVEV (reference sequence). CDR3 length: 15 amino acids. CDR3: CASSFTLNTRYEQYF. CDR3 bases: TGTGCCAGCAGTTTTACCCTTAATACTCGCTACGAGCAGTACTTC.

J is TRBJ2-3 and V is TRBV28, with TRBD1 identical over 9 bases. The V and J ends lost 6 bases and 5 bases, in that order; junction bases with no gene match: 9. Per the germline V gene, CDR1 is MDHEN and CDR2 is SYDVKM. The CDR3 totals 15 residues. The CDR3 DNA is TGTGCCAGCAGACCAACGGGACAGGGTCGAGATACGCAGTATTTT. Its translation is CASRPTGQGRDTQYF.

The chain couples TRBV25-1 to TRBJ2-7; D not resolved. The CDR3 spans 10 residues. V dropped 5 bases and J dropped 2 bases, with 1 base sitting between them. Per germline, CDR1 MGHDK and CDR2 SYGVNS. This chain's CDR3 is CASSTYEQYF. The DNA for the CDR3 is TGTGCCAGCAGTACCTACGAGCAGTACTTC.

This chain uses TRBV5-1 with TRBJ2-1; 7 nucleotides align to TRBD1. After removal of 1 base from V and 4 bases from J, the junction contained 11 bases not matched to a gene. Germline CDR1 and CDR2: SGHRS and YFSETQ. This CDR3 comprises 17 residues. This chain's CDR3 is CASSLRRDSGTYNEQFF. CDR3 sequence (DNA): TGCGCCAGCAGCTTGAGAAGGGACAGTGGAACTTACAATGAGCAGTTCTTC. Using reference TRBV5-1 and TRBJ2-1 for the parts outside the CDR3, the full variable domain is KAGVTQTPRYLIKTRGQQVTLSCSPISGHRSVSWYQQTPGQGLQFLFEYFSETQRNKGNFPGRFSGRQFSNSRSEMNVSTLELGDSALYLCASSLRRDSGTYNEQFFGPGTRLTVL.

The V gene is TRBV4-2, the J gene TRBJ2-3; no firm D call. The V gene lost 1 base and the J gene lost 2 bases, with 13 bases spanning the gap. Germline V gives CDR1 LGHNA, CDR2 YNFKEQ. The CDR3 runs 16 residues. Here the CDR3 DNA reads TGTGCCAGCAGCCAAGGGTTTGCCGACGACACAGATACGCAGTATTTT. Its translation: CASSQGFADDTDTQYF.

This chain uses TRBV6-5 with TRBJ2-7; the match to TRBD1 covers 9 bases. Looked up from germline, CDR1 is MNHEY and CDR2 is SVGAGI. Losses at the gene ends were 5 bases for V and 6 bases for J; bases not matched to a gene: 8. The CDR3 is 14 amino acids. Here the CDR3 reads CASSGPGTGTEQYF. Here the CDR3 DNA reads TGTGCCAGCAGTGGTCCCGGGACAGGGACCGAGCAGTACTTC.

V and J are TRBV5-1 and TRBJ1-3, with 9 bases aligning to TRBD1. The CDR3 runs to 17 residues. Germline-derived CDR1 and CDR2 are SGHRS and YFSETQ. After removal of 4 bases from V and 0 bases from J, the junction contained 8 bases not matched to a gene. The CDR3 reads CASSTGQGSFSGNTIYF. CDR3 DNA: TGCGCCAGCAGCACGGGACAGGGCTCTTTCTCTGGAAACACCATATATTTT. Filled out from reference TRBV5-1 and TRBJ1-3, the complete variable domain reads KAGVTQTPRYLIKTRGQQVTLSCSPISGHRSVSWYQQTPGQGLQFLFEYFSETQRNKGNFPGRFSGRQFSNSRSEMNVSTLELGDSALYLCASSTGQGSFSGNTIYFGEGSWLTVV.

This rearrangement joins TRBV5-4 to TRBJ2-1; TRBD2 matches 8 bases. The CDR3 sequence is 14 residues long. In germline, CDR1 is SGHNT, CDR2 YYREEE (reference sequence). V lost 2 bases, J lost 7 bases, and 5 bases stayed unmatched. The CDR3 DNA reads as TGTGCCAGCAGCTTAGCGGGAGTAGGGAATGAGCAGTTCTTC. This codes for CASSLAGVGNEQFF.

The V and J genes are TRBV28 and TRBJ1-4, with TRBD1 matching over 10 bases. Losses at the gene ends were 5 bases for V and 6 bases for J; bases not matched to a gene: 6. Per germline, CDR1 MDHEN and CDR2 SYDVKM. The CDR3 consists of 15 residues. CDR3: CASSNPGTGDEKLFF. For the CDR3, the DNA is TGTGCCAGCAGTAATCCCGGGACAGGGGATGAAAAACTGTTTTTT. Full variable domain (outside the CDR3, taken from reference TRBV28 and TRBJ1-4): DVKVTQSSRYLVKRTGEKVFLECVQDMDHENMFWYRQDPGLGLRLIYFSYDVKMKEKGDIPEGYSVSREKKERFSLILESASTNQTSMYLCASSNPGTGDEKLFFGSGTQLSVL.

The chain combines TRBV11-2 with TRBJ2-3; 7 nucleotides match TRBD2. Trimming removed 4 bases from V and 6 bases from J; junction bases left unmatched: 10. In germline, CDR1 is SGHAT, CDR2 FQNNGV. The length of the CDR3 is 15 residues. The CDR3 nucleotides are TGTGCCAGCAGCTCTAGCGGAGTGAGGGCGGATACGCAGTATTTT. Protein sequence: CASSSSGVRADTQYF.

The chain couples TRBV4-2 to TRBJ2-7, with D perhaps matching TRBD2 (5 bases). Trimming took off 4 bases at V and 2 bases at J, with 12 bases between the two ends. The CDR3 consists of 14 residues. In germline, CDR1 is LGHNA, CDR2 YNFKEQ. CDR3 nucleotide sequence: TGTGCCAGCAGCCTTAGAGGGTCCACCTACGAGCAGTACTTC. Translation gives CASSLRGSTYEQYF.

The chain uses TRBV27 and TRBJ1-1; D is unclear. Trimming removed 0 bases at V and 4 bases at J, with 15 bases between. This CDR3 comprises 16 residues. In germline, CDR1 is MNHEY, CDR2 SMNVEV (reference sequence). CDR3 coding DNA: TGTGCCAGCAGTTTATCGGCAGGCGCGCTTCTCACTGAAGCTTTCTTT. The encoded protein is CASSLSAGALLTEAFF.

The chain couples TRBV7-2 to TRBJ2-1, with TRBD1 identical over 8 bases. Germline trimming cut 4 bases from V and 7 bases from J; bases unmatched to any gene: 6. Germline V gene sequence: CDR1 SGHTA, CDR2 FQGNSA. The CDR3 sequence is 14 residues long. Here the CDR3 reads CASSSLDRANEQFF. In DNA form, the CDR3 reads TGTGCCAGCAGCTCTTTGGACAGGGCTAATGAGCAGTTCTTC.

CDR3 coding DNA: TGTGCCAGCAGCTTTCAAACCCAAGAGACCCAGTACTTC. Translated: CASSFQTQETQYF. The rearrangement joins TRBV5-6 to TRBJ2-5, with D uncertain. The CDR3 has 13 residues. CDR1 SGHDT and CDR2 YYEEEE come from the germline V gene. The germline V and J ends were trimmed by 2 bases and 1 base, with 6 bases remaining between them.

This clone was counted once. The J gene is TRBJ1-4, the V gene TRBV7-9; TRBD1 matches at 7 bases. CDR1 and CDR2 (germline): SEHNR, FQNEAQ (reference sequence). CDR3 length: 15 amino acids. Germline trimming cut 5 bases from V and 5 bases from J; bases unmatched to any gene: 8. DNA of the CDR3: TGTGCCAGCAGCGTGGACGGGGACAGCAATGAAAAACTGTTTTTT. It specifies CASSVDGDSNEKLFF.

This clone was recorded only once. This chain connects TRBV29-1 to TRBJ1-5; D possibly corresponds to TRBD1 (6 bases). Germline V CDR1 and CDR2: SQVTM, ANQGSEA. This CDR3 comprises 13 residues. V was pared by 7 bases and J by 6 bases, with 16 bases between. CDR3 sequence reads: CSATGGGGQPQHF. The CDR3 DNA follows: TGCAGCGCTACCGGGGGCGGGGGTCAGCCCCAGCATTTT.

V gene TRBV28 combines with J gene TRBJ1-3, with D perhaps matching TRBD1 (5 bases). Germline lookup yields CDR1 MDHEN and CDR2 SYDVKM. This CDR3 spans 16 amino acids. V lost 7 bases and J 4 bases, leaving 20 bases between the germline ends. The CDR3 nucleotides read TGTGCCAGCACCCCGGCCGGGACGAGGTCCGGAAACACCATATATTTT. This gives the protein CASTPAGTRSGNTIYF.

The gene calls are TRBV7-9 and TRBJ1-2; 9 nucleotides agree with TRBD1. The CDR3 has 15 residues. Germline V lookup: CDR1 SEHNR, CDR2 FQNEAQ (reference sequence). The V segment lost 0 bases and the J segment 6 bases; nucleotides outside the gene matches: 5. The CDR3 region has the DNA TGTGCCAGCAGCTTAGCGGCCGGGACAGGGCATGGCTACACCTTC. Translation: CASSLAAGTGHGYTF. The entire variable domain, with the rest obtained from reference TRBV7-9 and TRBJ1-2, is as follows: DTGVSQNPRHKITKRGQNVTFRCDPISEHNRLYWYRQTLGQGPEFLTYFQNEAQLEKSRLLSDRFSAERPKGSFSTLEIQRTEQGDSAMYLCASSLAAGTGHGYTFGSGTRLTVV.

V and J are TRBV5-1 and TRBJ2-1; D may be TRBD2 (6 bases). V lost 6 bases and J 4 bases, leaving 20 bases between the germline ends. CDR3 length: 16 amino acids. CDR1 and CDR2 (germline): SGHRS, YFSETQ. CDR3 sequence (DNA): TGCGCCAGCAACGTAGTTAATAGCGGCCCTTACAATGAGCAGTTCTTC. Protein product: CASNVVNSGPYNEQFF. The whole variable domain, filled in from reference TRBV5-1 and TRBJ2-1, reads KAGVTQTPRYLIKTRGQQVTLSCSPISGHRSVSWYQQTPGQGLQFLFEYFSETQRNKGNFPGRFSGRQFSNSRSEMNVSTLELGDSALYLCASNVVNSGPYNEQFFGPGTRLTVL.

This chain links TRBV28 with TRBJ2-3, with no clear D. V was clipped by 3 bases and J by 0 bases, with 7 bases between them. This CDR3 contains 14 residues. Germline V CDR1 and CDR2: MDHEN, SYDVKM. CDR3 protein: CASSFERSTDTQYF. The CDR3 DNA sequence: TGTGCCAGCAGTTTCGAGCGTAGCACAGATACGCAGTATTTT.

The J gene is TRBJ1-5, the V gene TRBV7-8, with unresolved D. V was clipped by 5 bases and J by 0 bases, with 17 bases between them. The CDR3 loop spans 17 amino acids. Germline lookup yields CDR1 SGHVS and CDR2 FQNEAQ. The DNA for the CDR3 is TGTGCCAGCAGCCACGAAGAGGCAGCCGATAGCAATCAGCCCCAGCATTTT. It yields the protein CASSHEEAADSNQPQHF. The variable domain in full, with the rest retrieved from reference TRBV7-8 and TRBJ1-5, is GAGVSQSPRYKVAKRGQDVALRCDPISGHVSLFWYQQALGQGPEFLTYFQNEAQLDKSGLPSDRFFAERPEGSVSTLKIQRTQQEDSAVYLCASSHEEAADSNQPQHFGDGTRLSIL.

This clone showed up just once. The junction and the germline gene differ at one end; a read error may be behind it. CDR3 protein: CASRGDAGF. CDR3 DNA: TGTGCCAGCAGGGGGGACGCAGGTTTT. This chain uses TRBV25-1 with TRBJ1-6; a possible D gene is TRBD1 (5 bases). CDR3 size: 9 residues. Germline values: CDR1 MGHDK, CDR2 SYGVNS.

As DNA, the CDR3 is TGCGCCAGCAGCTTGGTTGTCGGGAGCGCCCAGTTCTTC. Translation gives CASSLVVGSAQFF. The chain combines TRBV5-1 with TRBJ2-1, with D tentatively TRBD2 (6 bases). Germline V lookup: CDR1 SGHRS, CDR2 YFSETQ. The ends were cut back, 0 bases at V and 13 bases at J, with 14 bases in the middle. CDR3 size: 13 residues.

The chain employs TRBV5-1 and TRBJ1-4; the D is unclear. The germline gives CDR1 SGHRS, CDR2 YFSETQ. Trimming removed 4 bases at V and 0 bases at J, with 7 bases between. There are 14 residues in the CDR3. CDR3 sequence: CASSPLATNEKLFF. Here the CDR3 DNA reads TGCGCCAGCAGCCCTTTGGCAACTAATGAAAAACTGTTTTTT.